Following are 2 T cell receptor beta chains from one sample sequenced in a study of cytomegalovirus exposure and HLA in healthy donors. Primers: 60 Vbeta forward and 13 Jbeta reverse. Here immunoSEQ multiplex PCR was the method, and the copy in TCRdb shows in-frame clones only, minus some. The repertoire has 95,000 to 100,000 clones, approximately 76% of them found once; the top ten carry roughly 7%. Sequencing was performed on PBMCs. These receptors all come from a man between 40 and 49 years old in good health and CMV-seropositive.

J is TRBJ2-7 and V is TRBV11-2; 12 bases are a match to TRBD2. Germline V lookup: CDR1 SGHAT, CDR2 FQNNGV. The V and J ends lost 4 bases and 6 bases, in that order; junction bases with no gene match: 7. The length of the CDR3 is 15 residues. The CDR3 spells CASSYPTSGRLEQYF. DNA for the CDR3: TGTGCCAGCAGCTACCCTACTAGCGGGAGGCTCGAGCAGTACTTC.

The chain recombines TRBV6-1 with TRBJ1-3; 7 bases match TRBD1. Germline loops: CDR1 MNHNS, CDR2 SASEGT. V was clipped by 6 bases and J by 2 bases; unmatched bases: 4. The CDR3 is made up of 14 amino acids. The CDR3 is CASSTQGAGNTIYF. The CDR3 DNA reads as TGTGCCAGCAGCACCCAGGGGGCTGGAAACACCATATATTTT.